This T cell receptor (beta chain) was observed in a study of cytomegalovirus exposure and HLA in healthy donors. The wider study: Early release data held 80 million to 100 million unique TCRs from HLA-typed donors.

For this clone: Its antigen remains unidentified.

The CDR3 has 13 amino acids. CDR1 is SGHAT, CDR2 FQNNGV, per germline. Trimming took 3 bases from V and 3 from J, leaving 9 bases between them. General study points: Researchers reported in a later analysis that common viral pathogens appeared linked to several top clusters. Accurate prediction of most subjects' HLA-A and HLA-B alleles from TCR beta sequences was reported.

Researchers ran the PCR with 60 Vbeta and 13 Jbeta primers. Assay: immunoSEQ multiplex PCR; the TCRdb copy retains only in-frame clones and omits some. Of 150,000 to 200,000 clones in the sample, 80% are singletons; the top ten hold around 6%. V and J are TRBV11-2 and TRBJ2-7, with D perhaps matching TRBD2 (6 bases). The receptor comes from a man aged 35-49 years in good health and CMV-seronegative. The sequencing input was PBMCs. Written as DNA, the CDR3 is TGTGCCAGCAGCTTCACCGGGAGCTACGAGCAGTACTTC. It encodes CASSFTGSYEQYF. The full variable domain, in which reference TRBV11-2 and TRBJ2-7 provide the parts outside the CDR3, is EAGVAQSPRYKIIEKRQSVAFWCNPISGHATLYWYQQILGQGPKLLIQFQNNGVVDDSQLPKDRFSAERLKGVDSTLKIQPAKLEDSAVYLCASSFTGSYEQYFGPGTRLTVT.